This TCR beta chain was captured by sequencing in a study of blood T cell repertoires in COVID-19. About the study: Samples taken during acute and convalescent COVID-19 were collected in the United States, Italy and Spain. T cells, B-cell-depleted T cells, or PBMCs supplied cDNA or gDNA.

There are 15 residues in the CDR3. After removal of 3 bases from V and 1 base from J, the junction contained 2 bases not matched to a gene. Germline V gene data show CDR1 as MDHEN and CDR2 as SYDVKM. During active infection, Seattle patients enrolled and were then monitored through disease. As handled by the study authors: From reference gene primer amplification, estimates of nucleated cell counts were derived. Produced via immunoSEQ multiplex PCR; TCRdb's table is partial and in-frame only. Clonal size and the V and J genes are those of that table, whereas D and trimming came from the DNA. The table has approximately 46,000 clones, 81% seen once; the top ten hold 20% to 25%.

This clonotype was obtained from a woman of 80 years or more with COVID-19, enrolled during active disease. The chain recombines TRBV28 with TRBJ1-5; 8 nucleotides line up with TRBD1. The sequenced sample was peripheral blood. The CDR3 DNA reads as TGTGCCAGCAGTTTGGACAGGGTCAGCAATCAGCCCCAGCATTTT. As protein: CASSLDRVSNQPQHF.